A single sample gave rise to the 17 T cell receptor beta chains below, sequenced in a study of breast tumors, draining lymph nodes, adjacent tissues. Axillary draining lymph nodes of breast cancer patients supplied the node samples. TCRdb passed the multiplex PCR reads through MiXCR, listing each CDR3 protein once. The sample includes approximately 300,000 distinct CDR3 sequences, 30% to 35% seen only once; the top ten take approximately 1%. Input material: axillary lymph node tissue. The receptors stem from a female donor with breast cancer. Some clones in this sample may be carry-over from other donors' samples.

This clonotype was found many times. J is TRBJ2-3 and V is TRBV9; 8 bases are shared with TRBD2. The CDR3 sequence is 17 residues long. The germline V gene has CDR1 SGDLS and CDR2 YYNGEE. The V gene end was trimmed by 0 bases and the J gene end by 3 bases; junction bases not matched to a gene: 9. CDR3 protein: CASSVERAGGSTDTQYF. CDR3 nucleotide sequence: TGTGCCAGCAGCGTAGAGAGGGCGGGAGGATCTACAGATACGCAGTATTTT.

J is TRBJ1-2 and V is TRBV29-1; 11 bases fit TRBD1. CDR1 is SQVTM and CDR2 is ANQGSEA in the germline V gene. The CDR3 has 14 amino acids. The trim removed 5 bases at V and 4 bases at J, leaving 6 bases unmatched. CDR3 residues: CSVTRTGGSYGYTF. DNA for the CDR3: TGCAGCGTTACCCGGACAGGGGGCAGCTATGGCTACACCTTC.

This clonotype was counted many times. J is TRBJ2-4 and V is TRBV10-2; D perhaps matches TRBD1 (5 bases). CDR3 size: 15 residues. V was pared by 5 bases and J by 5 bases, with 16 bases between. The germline V gene encodes CDR1 WSHSY and CDR2 SAAADI. CDR3 region: CASSYRQMGENIQYF. The CDR3, as DNA: TGCGCCAGCAGTTATCGACAGATGGGCGAAAACATTCAGTACTTC.

The table lists this clonotype with many counts. The J gene is TRBJ2-7, the V gene TRBV20-1; no reliable D call. Germline V gene lookup returns CDR1 DFQATT and CDR2 SNEGSKA (reference sequence). There are 11 residues in the CDR3. The V and J ends lost 0 bases and 3 bases respectively, with 3 bases between them. The CDR3: CSARDHYEQYF. DNA of the CDR3: TGCAGTGCTAGAGATCACTACGAGCAGTACTTC.

This clonotype was counted many times. V and J are TRBV7-9 and TRBJ2-1; D remains unclear. CDR1 SEHNR and CDR2 FQNEAQ come from the germline V gene (reference sequence). The CDR3 has 11 residues. The germline V and J ends were trimmed by 2 bases and 8 bases, with 4 bases remaining between them. The CDR3: CASSLSHEQFF. The CDR3 region has the DNA TGTGCCAGCAGCTTAAGTCATGAGCAGTTCTTC. Variable domain in full (rest from reference TRBV7-9 and TRBJ2-1): DTGVSQNPRHKITKRGQNVTFRCDPISEHNRLYWYRQTLGQGPEFLTYFQNEAQLEKSRLLSDRFSAERPKGSFSTLEIQRTEQGDSAMYLCASSLSHEQFFGPGTRLTVL.

This clonotype was recorded at least ten times. This chain links TRBV12-3 or TRBV12-4 with TRBJ2-1, with 13 bases matching TRBD2. V shed 6 bases and J 10 bases; nucleotides not matched to a gene: 6. The CDR3 length is 14 residues. CDR3 protein: CASRPGTSGTEQFF. The CDR3 coding sequence is TGTGCCAGCAGGCCAGGGACTAGCGGGACCGAGCAGTTCTTC.

At least ten counts were recorded for this clonotype. The chain combines TRBV20-1 with TRBJ1-4; 10 nucleotides match TRBD1. V lost 5 bases and J lost 7; bases outside the gene matches: 4. Germline V gene data show CDR1 as DFQATT and CDR2 as SNEGSKA (reference sequence). This CDR3 is 13 amino acids long. CDR3 in amino acids: CSAGDRGREKLFF. The CDR3 coding sequence is TGCAGTGCTGGGGACAGGGGACGTGAAAAACTGTTTTTT.

This clonotype was counted ten times or more. This chain uses TRBV13 with TRBJ2-7; 7 bases fit TRBD2. The CDR3 is 14 residues long. V gave up 5 bases and J gave up 3 bases; unmatched junction bases: 7. CDR1 is PRHDT, CDR2 FYEKMQ, per germline (reference sequence). CDR3 protein: CASSPNSGRYEQYF. CDR3 coding DNA: TGTGCCAGCAGCCCTAATAGCGGGCGCTACGAGCAGTACTTC.

This chain uses TRBV30 with TRBJ2-5; 8 bases are shared with TRBD1. CDR1 is GTSNPN and CDR2 is SVGIG in the germline V gene (reference sequence). This CDR3 spans 13 amino acids. The V and J ends lost 7 bases and 5 bases, in that order; junction bases with no gene match: 9. CDR3 nucleotides: TGTGCCTTTGGACAGGGATCAAGGGAGACCCAGTACTTC. This codes for CAFGQGSRETQYF.

This clonotype was detected a few times. The gene calls are TRBV27 and TRBJ2-5; TRBD2 matches 8 bases. Germline V gene data show CDR1 as MNHEY and CDR2 as SMNVEV (reference sequence). V shed 4 bases and J 4 bases; nucleotides not matched to a gene: 8. The CDR3 spans 15 residues. The CDR3: CASSSPGRGGETQYF. The CDR3 region has the DNA TGTGCCAGCAGTTCGCCAGGACGGGGGGGAGAGACCCAGTACTTC.

The chain employs TRBV19 and TRBJ1-5; D is unresolved. CDR3 size: 12 residues. Germline lookup yields CDR1 LNHDA and CDR2 SQIVND (reference sequence). Trimming left V 0 bases short and J 14 bases short, with 11 bases between. The CDR3 region is CASSIEYPREHF. CDR3 nucleotides: TGTGCCAGTAGTATAGAGTATCCTCGCGAGCATTTT.

J is TRBJ1-3 and V is TRBV3-1; D is perhaps TRBD1 (5 bases). The V end lost 4 bases, the J end lost 0 bases, and 13 bases lay between the germline ends. CDR1 and CDR2 (germline): LGHDT, YNNKEL (reference sequence). The CDR3 spans 16 residues. This CDR3 is CASSPGTFCSGNTIYF. CDR3 DNA sequence: TGTGCCAGCAGCCCCGGGACTTTCTGCTCTGGAAACACCATATATTTT. The complete variable domain, with remaining parts taken from reference TRBV3-1 and TRBJ1-3, reads DTAVSQTPKYLVTQMGNDKSIKCEQNLGHDTMYWYKQDSKKFLKIMFSYNNKELIINETVPNRFSPKSPDKAHLNLHINSLELGDSAVYFCASSPGTFCSGNTIYFGEGSWLTVV.

Turning to this clonotype: Just one base apart from a much larger clone, this may be a read error. The chain couples TRBV20-1 to TRBJ1-5; D is possibly TRBD1 (6 bases). CDR3 length: 15 residues. Germline CDR1 reads DFQATT; CDR2 reads SNEGSKA (reference sequence). The CDR3 here is CSALSRGLSTQPQHF. CDR3 nucleotide sequence: TGCAGTGCTCTATCGAGGGGGTTAAGCACTCAGCCCCAGCATTTT.

This clonotype was picked up many times. The rearrangement uses TRBV11-2 and TRBJ2-7; 9 bases line up with TRBD2. The germline V gene encodes CDR1 SGHAT and CDR2 FQNNGV. V dropped 3 bases and J dropped 0; count of bases not matched to a gene: 3. This CDR3 is built from 15 residues. CDR3 protein: CASSLRGGDSYEQYF. The CDR3, as DNA: TGTGCCAGCAGCTTGCGGGGGGGCGACTCCTACGAGCAGTACTTC.

This chain joins TRBV29-1 and TRBJ1-1; D is unclear. V was cut by 7 bases and J by 0 bases, with 12 bases left in between. This CDR3 spans 13 amino acids. Germline V gene sequence: CDR1 SQVTM, CDR2 ANQGSEA. This CDR3 reads CSAHGWVNTEAFF. The CDR3 coding sequence is TGCAGCGCCCACGGTTGGGTGAACACTGAAGCTTTCTTT. Full variable domain (remainder filled in from reference TRBV29-1 and TRBJ1-1): SAVISQKPSRDICQRGTSLTIQCQVDSQVTMMFWYRQQPGQSLTLIATANQGSEATYESGFVIDKFPISRPNLTFSTLTVSNMSPEDSSIYLCSAHGWVNTEAFFGQGTRLTVV.

This clonotype was observed at least ten times. This chain connects TRBV19 to TRBJ2-1; 10 positions match TRBD2. Germline loops: CDR1 LNHDA, CDR2 SQIVND (reference sequence). V lost 1 base to trimming and J lost 8 bases; unmatched junction nucleotides: 5. The CDR3 runs to 15 residues. CDR3 bases: TGTGCCAGTAGTATAGGAGCGGGAGGGTGGGATGAGCAGTTCTTC. It translates to CASSIGAGGWDEQFF.

This clonotype was detected a few times. The V and J genes are TRBV18 and TRBJ2-7; 13 bases agree with TRBD2. CDR3 length equals 15 residues. CDR1 KGHSH and CDR2 LQKENI come from the germline V gene. V shed 1 base and J 5 bases; nucleotides not matched to a gene: 2. The CDR3 loop is CASSPLGTSGNEQYF. The CDR3 coding sequence is TGTGCCAGCTCACCACTGGGGACTAGCGGGAACGAGCAGTACTTC.